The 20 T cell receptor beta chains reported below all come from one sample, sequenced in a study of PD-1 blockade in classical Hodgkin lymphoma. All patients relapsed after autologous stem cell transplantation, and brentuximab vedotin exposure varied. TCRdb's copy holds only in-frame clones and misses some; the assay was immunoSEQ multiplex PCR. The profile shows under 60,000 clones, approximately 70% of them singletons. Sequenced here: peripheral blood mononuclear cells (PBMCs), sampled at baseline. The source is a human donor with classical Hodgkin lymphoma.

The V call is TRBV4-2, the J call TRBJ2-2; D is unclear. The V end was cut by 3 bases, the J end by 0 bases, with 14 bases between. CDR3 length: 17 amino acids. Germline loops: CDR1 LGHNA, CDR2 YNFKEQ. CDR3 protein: CASSHLTLSANTGELFF. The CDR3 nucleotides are TGTGCCAGCAGCCACCTGACACTTTCCGCGAACACCGGGGAGCTGTTTTTT.

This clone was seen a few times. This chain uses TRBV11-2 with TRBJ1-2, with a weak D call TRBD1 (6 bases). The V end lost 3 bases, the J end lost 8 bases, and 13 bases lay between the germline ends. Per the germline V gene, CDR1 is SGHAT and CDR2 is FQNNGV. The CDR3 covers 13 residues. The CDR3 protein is CASSFRGARGYTF. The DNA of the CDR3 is TGTGCCAGCAGCTTTCGGGGGGCGCGAGGCTACACCTTC.

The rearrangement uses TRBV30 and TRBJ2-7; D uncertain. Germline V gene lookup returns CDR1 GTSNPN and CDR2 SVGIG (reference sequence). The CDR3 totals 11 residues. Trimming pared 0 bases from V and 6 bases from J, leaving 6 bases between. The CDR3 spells CAWSVQVEQYF. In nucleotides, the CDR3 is TGTGCCTGGAGTGTACAAGTCGAGCAGTACTTC.

The CDR3 loop is CASSSRGQGSEQYF. The CDR3 DNA follows: TGTGCCAGCAGCTCCAGGGGGCAGGGCTCGGAGCAGTACTTC. V usage is TRBV7-2 and J usage is TRBJ2-7; 8 bases are shared with TRBD1. The CDR3 has 14 amino acids. CDR1 is SGHTA and CDR2 is FQGNSA in the germline V gene. With 4 bases clipped from V and 7 bases from J, the junction kept 9 bases outside the gene matches.

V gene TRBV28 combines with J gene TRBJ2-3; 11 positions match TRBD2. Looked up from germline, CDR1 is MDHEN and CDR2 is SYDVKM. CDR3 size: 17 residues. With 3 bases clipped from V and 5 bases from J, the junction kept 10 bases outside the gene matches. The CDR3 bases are TGTGCCAGCAGTTTTTATTTTAGCGGGGGGGCCGGAGATACGCAGTATTTT. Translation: CASSFYFSGGAGDTQYF.

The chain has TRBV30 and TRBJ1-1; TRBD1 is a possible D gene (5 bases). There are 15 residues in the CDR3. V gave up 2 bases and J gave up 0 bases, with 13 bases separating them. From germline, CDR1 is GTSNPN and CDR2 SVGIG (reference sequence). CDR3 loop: CAWSYGGYLNTEAFF. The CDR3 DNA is TGTGCCTGGAGTTATGGGGGATATTTGAACACTGAAGCTTTCTTT.

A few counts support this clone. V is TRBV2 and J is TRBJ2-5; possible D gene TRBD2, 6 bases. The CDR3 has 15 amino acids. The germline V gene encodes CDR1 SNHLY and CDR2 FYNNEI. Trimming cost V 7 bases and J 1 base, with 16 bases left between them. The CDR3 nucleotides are TGTGCCAGCATAGTTGGCGGGGTTTTCCAAGAGACCCAGTACTTC. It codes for CASIVGGVFQETQYF.

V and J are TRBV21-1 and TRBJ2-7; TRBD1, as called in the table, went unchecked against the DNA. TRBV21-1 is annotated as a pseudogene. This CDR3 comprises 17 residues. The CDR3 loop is CASSKALPDRENYEQYF. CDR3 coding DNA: TGTGCCAGCAGCAAAGCGCTCCCGGACAGGGAGAACTACGAGCAGTACTTC.

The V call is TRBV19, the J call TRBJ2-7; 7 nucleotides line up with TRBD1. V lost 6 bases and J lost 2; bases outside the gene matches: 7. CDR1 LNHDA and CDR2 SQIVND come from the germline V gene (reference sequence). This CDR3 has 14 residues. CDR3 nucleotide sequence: TGTGCCAGTAGCCGGGACAGAGTCGCCTACGAGCAGTACTTC. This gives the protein CASSRDRVAYEQYF.

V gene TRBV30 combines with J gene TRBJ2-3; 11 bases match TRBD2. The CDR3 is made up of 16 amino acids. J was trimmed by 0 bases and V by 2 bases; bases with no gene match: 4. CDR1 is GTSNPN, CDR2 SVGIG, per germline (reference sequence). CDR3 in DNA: TGTGCCTGGAGTCAGGGACTAGCGGCTAGCACAGATACGCAGTATTTT. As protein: CAWSQGLAASTDTQYF.

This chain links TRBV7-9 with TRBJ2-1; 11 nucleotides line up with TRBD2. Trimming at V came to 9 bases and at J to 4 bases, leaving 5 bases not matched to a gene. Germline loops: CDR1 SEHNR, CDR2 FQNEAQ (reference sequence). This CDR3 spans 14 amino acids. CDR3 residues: CASRGTSGYNEQFF. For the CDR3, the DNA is TGTGCCAGTCGGGGGACTAGCGGATACAATGAGCAGTTCTTC.

This CDR3 reads CASRFDREYGYTF. Written as DNA, the CDR3 is TGTGCCAGCAGATTCGACAGGGAGTATGGCTACACCTTC. V gene TRBV6-5 combines with J gene TRBJ1-2; TRBD1 matches at 7 bases. CDR1 and CDR2 from the germline V gene are MNHEY and SVGAGI. CDR3 length equals 13 residues. V shed 6 bases, J shed 5 bases, and the junction held 6 bases outside the gene matches.

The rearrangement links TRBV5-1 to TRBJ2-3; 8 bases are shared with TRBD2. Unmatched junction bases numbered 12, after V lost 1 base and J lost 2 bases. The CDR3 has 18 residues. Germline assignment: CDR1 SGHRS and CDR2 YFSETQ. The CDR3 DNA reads TGCGCCAGCAGCTTGAGGCCTAACGGGGGGGCCGACACAGATACGCAGTATTTT. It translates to CASSLRPNGGADTDTQYF.

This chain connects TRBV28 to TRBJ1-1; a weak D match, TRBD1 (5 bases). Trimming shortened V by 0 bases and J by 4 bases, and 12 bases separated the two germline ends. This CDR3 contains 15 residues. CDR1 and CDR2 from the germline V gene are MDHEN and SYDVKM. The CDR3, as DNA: TGTGCCAGCAGTTTATGGCCCGGGGACCGCACTGAAGCTTTCTTT. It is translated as CASSLWPGDRTEAFF. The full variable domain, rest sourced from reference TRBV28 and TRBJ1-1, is DVKVTQSSRYLVKRTGEKVFLECVQDMDHENMFWYRQDPGLGLRLIYFSYDVKMKEKGDIPEGYSVSREKKERFSLILESASTNQTSMYLCASSLWPGDRTEAFFGQGTRLTVV.

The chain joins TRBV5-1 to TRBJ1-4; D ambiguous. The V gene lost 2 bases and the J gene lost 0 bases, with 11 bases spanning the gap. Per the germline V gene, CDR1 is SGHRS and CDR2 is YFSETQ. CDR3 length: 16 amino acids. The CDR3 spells CASSLSGSPTNEKLFF. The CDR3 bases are TGCGCCAGCAGCTTATCGGGCAGCCCAACTAATGAAAAACTGTTTTTT.

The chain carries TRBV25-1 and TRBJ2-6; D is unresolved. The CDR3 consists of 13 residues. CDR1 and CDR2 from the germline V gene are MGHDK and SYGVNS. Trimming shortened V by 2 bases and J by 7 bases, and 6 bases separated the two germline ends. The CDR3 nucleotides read TGTGCCAGCAGTGAAGAAAACGCCAACGTCCTGACTTTC. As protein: CASSEENANVLTF.

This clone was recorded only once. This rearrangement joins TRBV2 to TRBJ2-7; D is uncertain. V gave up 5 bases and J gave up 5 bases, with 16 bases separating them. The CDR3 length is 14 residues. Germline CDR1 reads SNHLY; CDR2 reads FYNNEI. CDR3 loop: CASSNPALGDEQYF. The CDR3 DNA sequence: TGTGCCAGCAGTAATCCGGCCCTTGGGGACGAGCAGTACTTC.

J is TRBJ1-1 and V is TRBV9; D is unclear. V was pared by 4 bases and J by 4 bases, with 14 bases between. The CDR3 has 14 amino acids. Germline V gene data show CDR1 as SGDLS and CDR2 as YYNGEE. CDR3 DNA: TGTGCCAGCAGCCCCCTCCCGGGAGGCACTGAAGCTTTCTTT. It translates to CASSPLPGGTEAFF.

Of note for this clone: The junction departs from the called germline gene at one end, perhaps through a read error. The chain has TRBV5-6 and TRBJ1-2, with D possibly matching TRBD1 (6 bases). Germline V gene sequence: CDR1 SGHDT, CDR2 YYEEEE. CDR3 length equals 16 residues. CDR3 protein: CASSLSLYEGPTGRAF. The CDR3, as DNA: TGTGCCAGCAGCTTGTCTTTGTATGAGGGACCGACAGGTCGAGCCTTC.

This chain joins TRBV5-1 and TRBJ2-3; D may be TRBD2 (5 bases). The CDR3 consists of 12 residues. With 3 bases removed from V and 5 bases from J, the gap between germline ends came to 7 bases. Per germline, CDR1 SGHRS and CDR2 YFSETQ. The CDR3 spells CASSSGKDTQYF. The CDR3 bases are TGCGCCAGCAGCTCCGGGAAAGATACGCAGTATTTT.